In this sample, the clone carrying this T cell receptor beta chain turned up many times. This record comes from a study of molecular identifiers for immune sequencing clone quantification. TCRdb called the PCR reads again in MiXCR, with one record for every CDR3 protein. The data show about 330,000 distinct CDR3 sequences, over 20% seen once. The CDR3 has 15 amino acids. Germline lookup yields CDR1 SGHRS and CDR2 YFSETQ. V was shortened by 3 bases and J by 5 bases, with 18 bases between the two germline ends. The specimen sequenced was naive CD8+ T cells from blood, with Jurkat cell RNA spiked in. Subset here: FACS-sorted CD8+CD4-CCR7+CD45RA+ naive T cells. The clonotype was recovered from a human donor in good health. Some libraries in this study had Jurkat cell RNA spiked in. This chain joins TRBV5-1 and TRBJ2-7; D is undetermined. The CDR3 DNA reads TGCGCCAGCAGCTACATCCCAGGCTCCCCTGACGAGCAGTACTTC. Encoded protein: CASSYIPGSPDEQYF.